These T cell receptor beta chains were read from a single sample in a study of cytomegalovirus exposure and HLA in healthy donors. The assay was immunoSEQ multiplex PCR, and TCRdb's table has in-frame clones only and misses some. The profile shows about 150,000 clones, approximately 86% of them singletons. Sample: PBMCs. The receptors were sampled from a woman aged 50 to 65 in good health and CMV-seropositive. CDR3s leave out the opening cysteine and the closing phenylalanine or tryptophan.

J gene: TRBJ1-5
V gene: TRBV19
CDR3 protein: ASKDRGNQPQH

J gene: TRBJ1-4
V gene: TRBV7-9
CDR3 protein: ASSLTGGIEKLF

J gene: TRBJ2-7
V gene: TRBV6-5
CDR3 protein: ASSSGVNYEQY

J gene: TRBJ1-2
V gene: TRBV28
CDR3 protein: ASSSLGGVGGYT

J gene: TRBJ1-1
V gene: TRBV27
CDR3 protein: ASSWGTGFTEAF

J gene: TRBJ2-7
V gene: TRBV7-2
CDR3 protein: ASSPTGYEQY

J gene: TRBJ2-2
V gene: TRBV7-2
CDR3 protein: ASSLSTSGAFTGELF

J gene: TRBJ1-4
V gene: TRBV28
CDR3 protein: ASSLRTSNNEKLF

J gene: TRBJ2-1
V gene: TRBV19
CDR3 protein: ASRILAGGPGEQF

J gene: TRBJ1-6
V gene: TRBV30
CDR3 protein: AGQQEPNSPLH

J gene: TRBJ1-2
V gene: TRBV2
CDR3 protein: ASRGLDYGYT

J gene: TRBJ2-7
V gene: TRBV5-1
CDR3 protein: ASSLATDRLPYEQY

J gene: NA
V gene: TRBV5-4
CDR3 protein: ASSFTGGEQY

J gene: TRBJ2-2
V gene: TRBV19
CDR3 protein: ASSIDWTGELF

J gene: TRBJ2-1
V gene: TRBV9
CDR3 protein: ASSPPAGGHEQF

J gene: TRBJ1-2
V gene: TRBV4-1
CDR3 protein: ASSHLIKDRSGSYT

J gene: NA
V gene: TRBV4-3
CDR3 protein: ASSQDRGTGLYEQY

J gene: TRBJ2-1
V gene: TRBV7-8
CDR3 protein: ASSLSGYNEQF

J gene: TRBJ2-7
V gene: TRBV14
CDR3 protein: ASSHLYSGESYEQY

J gene: TRBJ2-7
V gene: TRBV6-6
CDR3 protein: ASSRGGKDRAYEQY

J gene: TRBJ1-2
V gene: TRBV5-6
CDR3 protein: ASSNVRVLRHGYT

J gene: NA
V gene: TRBV10-1
CDR3 protein: ASRRDRGSHEQY

J gene: TRBJ2-2
V gene: TRBV15
CDR3 protein: ATSMDRSNTGELF

J gene: TRBJ2-4
V gene: TRBV7-2
CDR3 protein: ASSPQGNIQY

J gene: TRBJ2-3
V gene: TRBV9
CDR3 protein: ASSGQWGSGGSTDTQY

J gene: TRBJ2-7
V gene: TRBV20-1
CDR3 protein: SANQGYEQY

J gene: TRBJ1-1
V gene: TRBV9
CDR3 protein: ASSRGGTEAF

J gene: TRBJ2-7
V gene: TRBV4-1
CDR3 protein: ASSPSGSPREQY

J gene: TRBJ1-2
V gene: TRBV29-1
CDR3 protein: SVKGGQGEFGYT

J gene: TRBJ1-3
V gene: TRBV18
CDR3 protein: ASSPFRGDSRGNTIY

J gene: TRBJ2-5
V gene: TRBV7-2
CDR3 protein: ASSAPGQGGETQY

J gene: TRBJ1-2
V gene: TRBV5-5
CDR3 protein: ASSLGSGTGNGYT

J gene: TRBJ2-7
V gene: TRBV25-1
CDR3 protein: ASSESGGGSYEQY

J gene: TRBJ2-1
V gene: TRBV6-5
CDR3 protein: ASSLDRGPYNEQF

J gene: TRBJ2-5
V gene: TRBV9
CDR3 protein: ASSVDPGRGEQY

J gene: TRBJ1-2
V gene: TRBV5-1
CDR3 protein: ASSLGTGGGYGYT

J gene: TRBJ1-1
V gene: TRBV27
CDR3 protein: ASSPWAGTEAF

J gene: TRBJ2-7
V gene: TRBV5-1
CDR3 protein: ASSRTPDRGLKEQY

J gene: TRBJ1-4
V gene: TRBV14
CDR3 protein: ASSQIDSNNEKLF

J gene: TRBJ1-1
V gene: TRBV27
CDR3 protein: ASSLRTGGRAEAF

J gene: TRBJ2-3
V gene: TRBV6-5
CDR3 protein: ASSLNKITQY

J gene: TRBJ2-7
V gene: TRBV7-2
CDR3 protein: ASSLDVGPLYEQY

J gene: TRBJ1-4
V gene: TRBV18
CDR3 protein: ASSPLENEKLF

J gene: TRBJ2-1
V gene: TRBV9
CDR3 protein: ASSPSGGIHNEQF

J gene: TRBJ2-1
V gene: TRBV11-2
CDR3 protein: ASSLGPRGKPYNEQF

J gene: TRBJ2-7
V gene: TRBV18
CDR3 protein: ASSPGLAGTYEQY

J gene: TRBJ2-7
V gene: TRBV10-1
CDR3 protein: ASPPDGAVRYEQY

J gene: TRBJ2-1
V gene: TRBV29-1
CDR3 protein: SVAKAGNHYNEQF

J gene: TRBJ1-2
V gene: TRBV7-2
CDR3 protein: ASSLKDRAGYGYT

J gene: TRBJ2-1
V gene: TRBV7-2
CDR3 protein: ASTPGGFGDEQF

J gene: TRBJ1-2
V gene: TRBV18
CDR3 protein: ASSPGQGVYGYT

J gene: TRBJ2-3
V gene: TRBV5-1
CDR3 protein: ASSSERGGTDTQY

J gene: TRBJ2-7
V gene: TRBV2
CDR3 protein: ASSSQAIGQY